This TCR beta chain was sequenced in a study of T cell repertoires in cytomegalovirus infection. About the research overall: It can be stated that public TCR beta signatures indicated CMV infection as well as a matching HLA type. General study findings and limits: There were HLA-C-restricted CMV-specific TCR beta clonotypes dominating the ex vivo response. Carriers of CMV and the relevant HLA type were discriminated by public TCR beta frequency.

The V end was cut by 0 bases, the J end by 3 bases, with 14 bases between. The germline CDR1 and CDR2 sequences are MNHNS and SASEGT. This CDR3 has 16 amino acids. Each CDR3 protein is one row after TCRdb ran MiXCR on the reads. Among roughly 230,000 distinct CDR3 sequences listed, over 15% were seen once. Of note for this clonotype: As yet, its antigen is unknown.

The sequence was collected from a human donor in good health (CMV status not recorded). Some clones in this sample may be carry-over from other donors' samples. Sequencing was performed on CD8+ T cells from PBMCs. The chain carries TRBV6-1 and TRBJ1-1; D remains unclear. The CDR3 bases are TGTGCCAGCAGTGAAGCGCAGTATTTGGAGCACACTGAAGCTTTCTTT. Protein product: CASSEAQYLEHTEAFF.